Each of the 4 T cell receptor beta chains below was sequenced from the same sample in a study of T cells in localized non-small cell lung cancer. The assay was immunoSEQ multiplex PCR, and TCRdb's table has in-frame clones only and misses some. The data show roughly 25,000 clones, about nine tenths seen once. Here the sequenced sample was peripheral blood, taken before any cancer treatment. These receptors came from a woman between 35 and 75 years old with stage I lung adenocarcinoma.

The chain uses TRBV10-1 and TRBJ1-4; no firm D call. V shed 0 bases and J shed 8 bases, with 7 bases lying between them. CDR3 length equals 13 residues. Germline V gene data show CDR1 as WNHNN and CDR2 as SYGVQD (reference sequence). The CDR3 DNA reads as TGCGCCAGCAGTGAGTCGAGAGAAGAAAAACTGTTTTTT. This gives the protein CASSESREEKLFF.

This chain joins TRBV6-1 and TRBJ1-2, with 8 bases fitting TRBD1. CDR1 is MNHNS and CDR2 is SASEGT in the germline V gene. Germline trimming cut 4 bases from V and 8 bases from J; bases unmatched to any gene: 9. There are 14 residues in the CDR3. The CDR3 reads CASSGSTGGGGYTF. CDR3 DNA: TGTGCCAGCAGTGGATCCACAGGGGGAGGAGGCTACACCTTC.

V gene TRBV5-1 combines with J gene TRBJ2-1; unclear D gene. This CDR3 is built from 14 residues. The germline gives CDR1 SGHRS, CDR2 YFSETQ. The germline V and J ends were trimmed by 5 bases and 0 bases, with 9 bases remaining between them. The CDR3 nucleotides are TGCGCCAGCAGGGTTCCGGGCTCCTACAATGAGCAGTTCTTC. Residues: CASRVPGSYNEQFF.

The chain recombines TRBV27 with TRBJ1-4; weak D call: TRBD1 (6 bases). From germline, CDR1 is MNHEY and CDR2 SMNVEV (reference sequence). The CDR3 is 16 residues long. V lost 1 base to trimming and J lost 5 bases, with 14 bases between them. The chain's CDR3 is CASSLFRLGGNEKLFF. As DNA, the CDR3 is TGTGCCAGCAGTTTATTCCGCTTGGGGGGCAATGAAAAACTGTTTTTT.